Sequencing of this TCR beta chain was carried out in a study of patients and donors after allogeneic stem cell transplantation. TCRdb redid the calling of the RT-PCR reads with MiXCR, one entry per CDR3 protein. There are about 200,000 distinct CDR3 sequences in the sample; 38% occur only once, and 11% lies in the top ten. The CDR3 has 16 residues. Trimming removed 2 bases from V and 8 bases from J; junction bases left unmatched: 10. CDR1 is SEHNR and CDR2 is FQNEAQ in the germline V gene (reference sequence). The sample was blood, either unsorted or a sorted T cell fraction (not recorded which). The receptor was derived from a human donor who was either an allogeneic HSCT recipient or a stem cell or donor lymphocyte infusion donor (not recorded which). It is not recorded whose cells these are; they may come from a transplant donor. The rearrangement joins TRBV7-9 to TRBJ2-1, with TRBD2 matching 9 bases. This CDR3 is CASSLWLAGIADEQFF. The CDR3 nucleotides are TGTGCCAGCAGCTTATGGCTAGCGGGGATTGCGGATGAGCAGTTCTTC.